The 23 T cell receptor beta chains in this list originate from one sample, sequenced in a study of cytomegalovirus exposure and HLA in healthy donors. Assay: immunoSEQ multiplex PCR; the TCRdb copy retains only in-frame clones and omits some. The table shows more than 100,000 clones, with over 75% occurring only once. Material for sequencing was PBMCs. The receptors derive from a young woman in good health and CMV-seropositive.

The rearrangement links TRBV28 to TRBJ1-2, with 9 bases aligning to TRBD1. This CDR3 region has 15 residues. Germline assignment: CDR1 MDHEN and CDR2 SYDVKM. The junction had 12 bases not matched to a gene; V was cut back by 5 bases and J by 8 bases. CDR3 nucleotides: TGTGCCAGCAGTGTATCCGCGACAGGGGGTGGGGGCTACACCTTC. Its translation: CASSVSATGGGGYTF.

The genes are TRBV14 and TRBJ2-1; maybe TRBD1 (6 bases). Trimming took off 1 base at V and 2 bases at J, with 12 bases between the two ends. Germline CDR1 is SGHDN and CDR2 is FVKESK. This CDR3 contains 16 residues. Here the CDR3 reads CASSQAAGVTYNEQFF. CDR3 bases: TGTGCCAGCAGCCAAGCAGCAGGGGTCACCTACAATGAGCAGTTCTTC.

The rearrangement joins TRBV5-1 to TRBJ1-2, with a weak D call TRBD1 (6 bases). This CDR3 region has 13 residues. With 4 bases removed from V and 4 bases from J, the gap between germline ends came to 11 bases. Germline V gives CDR1 SGHRS, CDR2 YFSETQ. The CDR3 sequence is CASSLGTLYGYTF. In DNA, the CDR3 is TGCGCCAGCAGCCTCGGGACACTCTATGGCTACACCTTC.

The gene calls are TRBV2 and TRBJ1-5; possible D gene TRBD1, 5 bases. This CDR3 is 16 amino acids long. V was trimmed by 6 bases and J by 1 base, leaving 16 bases between them. Per the germline V gene, CDR1 is SNHLY and CDR2 is FYNNEI. The CDR3 protein is CASRGSGHLSNQPQHF. The CDR3, as DNA: TGTGCCAGCAGGGGATCTGGACATCTAAGCAATCAGCCCCAGCATTTT. The variable domain in full, completed from reference TRBV2 and TRBJ1-5, reads EPEVTQTPSHQVTQMGQEVILRCVPISNHLYFYWYRQILGQKVEFLVSFYNNEISEKSEIFDDQFSVERPDGSNFTLKIRSTKLEDSAMYFCASRGSGHLSNQPQHFGDGTRLSIL.

The chain joins TRBV9 to TRBJ2-1; D is possibly TRBD1 (6 bases). From germline, CDR1 is SGDLS and CDR2 YYNGEE. The CDR3 totals 15 residues. V shed 0 bases and J shed 8 bases, with 15 bases lying between them. CDR3 bases: TGTGCCAGCAGCGTAGGGCAGGGGCTCAGCTATGAGCAGTTCTTC. This sequence encodes CASSVGQGLSYEQFF.

This sequence joins TRBV13 and TRBJ1-1, with 7 nucleotides matching TRBD1. Germline CDR1 is PRHDT and CDR2 is FYEKMQ (reference sequence). The CDR3 length is 17 residues. The trim removed 0 bases at V and 5 bases at J, leaving 12 bases unmatched. The CDR3 sequence: CASSLGDRTFTGTEAFF. DNA of the CDR3: TGTGCCAGCAGCTTAGGGGACAGGACGTTTACTGGGACTGAAGCTTTCTTT.

This clone appeared once. This rearrangement joins TRBV7-2 to TRBJ2-7; D is ambiguous. Germline V gene lookup returns CDR1 SGHTA and CDR2 FQGNSA. V lost 2 bases and J lost 0, with 8 bases in between. The CDR3 is 14 residues long. The CDR3 region has the DNA TGTGCCAGCAGCTTAACTCGAGACTCCTACGAGCAGTACTTC. Translating it yields CASSLTRDSYEQYF.

The genes are TRBV11-3 and TRBJ1-2; 8 bases match TRBD1. The ends lost 1 base at V and 4 bases at J; junction bases unmatched: 8. CDR1 SGHNT and CDR2 YENEEA come from the germline V gene. CDR3 size: 16 residues. The DNA of the CDR3 is TGTGCCAGCAGCTTAGTAGGGACAGGAGGGAGCTATGGCTACACCTTC. Its translation: CASSLVGTGGSYGYTF.

The chain uses TRBV9 and TRBJ2-1, with D maybe TRBD2 (5 bases). CDR3 size: 11 residues. Germline assignment: CDR1 SGDLS and CDR2 YYNGEE. The V end lost 3 bases, the J end lost 7 bases, and 5 bases lay between the germline ends. The CDR3 here is CASSGGNEQFF. CDR3 in DNA: TGTGCCAGCAGCGGCGGGAATGAGCAGTTCTTC. The full variable domain, completed using reference TRBV9 and TRBJ2-1, is DSGVTQTPKHLITATGQRVTLRCSPRSGDLSVYWYQQSLDQGLQFLIQYYNGEERAKGNILERFSAQQFPDLHSELNLSSLELGDSALYFCASSGGNEQFFGPGTRLTVL.

V usage is TRBV5-1 and J usage is TRBJ2-7; TRBD1 aligns across 8 bases. CDR3 length equals 15 residues. V gave up 3 bases and J gave up 0 bases; unmatched junction bases: 5. CDR1 and CDR2 (germline): SGHRS, YFSETQ. CDR3 amino acids: CASSSQGQGSYEQYF. DNA for the CDR3: TGCGCCAGCAGCTCACAAGGACAGGGCTCCTACGAGCAGTACTTC.

The V and J genes are TRBV30 and TRBJ1-1, with D unresolved. Germline CDR1 reads GTSNPN; CDR2 reads SVGIG (reference sequence). V was pared by 6 bases and J by 1 base, with 6 bases between. There are 11 residues in the CDR3. DNA for the CDR3: TGTGCCTGTCCAGGGAACACTGAAGCTTTCTTT. It codes for CACPGNTEAFF.

This chain uses TRBV4-2 with TRBJ2-1; TRBD1 might be the D (6 bases). CDR3 length: 15 amino acids. V was pared by 0 bases and J by 8 bases, with 14 bases between. The germline V gene encodes CDR1 LGHNA and CDR2 YNFKEQ. The CDR3 DNA sequence: TGTGCCAGCAGCCAAGATTGGAGACCAGGGGATGAGCAGTTCTTC. Encoded protein: CASSQDWRPGDEQFF.

V is TRBV27 and J is TRBJ2-7; a possible D gene is TRBD1 (5 bases). This CDR3 contains 15 residues. Between the trimmed V and J ends, which lost 2 bases and 6 bases, there was a span of 17 bases. Germline lookup yields CDR1 MNHEY and CDR2 SMNVEV (reference sequence). CDR3 region: CASSLLPGKTGEQYF. The CDR3, as DNA: TGTGCCAGCAGTTTACTGCCAGGGAAGACGGGCGAGCAGTACTTC.

This chain uses TRBV6-5 with TRBJ1-5, with D unresolved. The CDR3 totals 15 residues. Trimming left V 0 bases short and J 0 bases short, with 6 bases between. The germline V gene encodes CDR1 MNHEY and CDR2 SVGAGI. CDR3 sequence: CASSYSHDSNQPQHF. The CDR3 DNA follows: TGTGCCAGCAGTTACTCACATGATAGCAATCAGCCCCAGCATTTT.

Only one count was recorded for this clone. This chain uses TRBV20-1 with TRBJ2-1; TRBD1 might be the D (5 bases). The germline gives CDR1 DFQATT, CDR2 SNEGSKA (reference sequence). V was trimmed by 2 bases and J by 9 bases, leaving 8 bases between them. This CDR3 comprises 11 residues. CDR3 loop: CSARNRSEQFF. The CDR3 DNA sequence: TGCAGTGCTAGAAACAGGTCTGAGCAGTTCTTC.

V gene TRBV19 combines with J gene TRBJ1-2; D is unclear. CDR3 length equals 15 residues. Germline CDR1 LNHDA, CDR2 SQIVND (reference sequence). Trimming pared 7 bases from V and 7 bases from J, leaving 22 bases between. The DNA of the CDR3 is TGTGCCAGTACCCCTCGGGAGGGCGGTGGCTTTGGCTACACCTTC. Its translation is CASTPREGGGFGYTF.

The chain couples TRBV5-1 to TRBJ1-4, with a possible D match to TRBD1 (6 bases). Germline V gives CDR1 SGHRS, CDR2 YFSETQ. The CDR3 contains 14 residues. Trimming left V 7 bases short and J 6 bases short, with 16 bases between. CDR3 bases: TGCGCCAGCGGTTCACAGGGTCCTTATGAAAAACTGTTTTTT. Amino acids: CASGSQGPYEKLFF.

To note about this clone: The junction does not match germline at one end; this may be a read error. The CDR3 sequence: CASTAGGTEAFF. CDR3 nucleotides: TGTGCTAGCACCGCGGGGGGGACTGAAGCTTTCTTT. This sequence joins TRBV7-7 and TRBJ1-1; a weak D match, TRBD1 (5 bases). This CDR3 region has 12 residues. The V gene's germline CDR1 is SSHAT and CDR2 FNYEAQ (reference sequence).

In DNA form, the CDR3 reads TGTGCCAGCAGCTCCCAGGGGGCCCCAAACATTCAGTACTTC. Protein product: CASSSQGAPNIQYF. This chain joins TRBV9 and TRBJ2-4, with 8 bases aligning to TRBD1. Per germline, CDR1 SGDLS and CDR2 YYNGEE. The length of the CDR3 is 14 residues. Germline trimming cut 4 bases from V and 6 bases from J; bases unmatched to any gene: 6.

The chain has TRBV6-6 and TRBJ1-1; D is uncertain. This CDR3 has 13 amino acids. Germline CDR1 MNHNY, CDR2 SVGAGI (reference sequence). Trimming removed 6 bases at V and 1 base at J, with 9 bases between. The CDR3 spells CASSPLENTEAFF. CDR3 DNA sequence: TGTGCCAGCAGCCCCCTAGAGAACACTGAAGCTTTCTTT.

The chain links TRBV4-1 to TRBJ2-3; tentative D call: TRBD2 (6 bases). Germline V gene data show CDR1 as MGHRA and CDR2 as YSYEKL. V was cut by 6 bases and J by 1 base, with 17 bases left in between. This CDR3 is built from 16 residues. Here the CDR3 reads CASRDYRDSGTDTQYF. Written as DNA, the CDR3 is TGCGCCAGCAGGGACTACCGGGACTCCGGCACAGATACGCAGTATTTT.

The V call is TRBV4-1, the J call TRBJ1-3; 8 positions agree with TRBD1. This CDR3 is built from 15 residues. The J segment lost 9 bases and the V segment lost 5 bases, leaving 12 bases of the junction unmatched. CDR1 and CDR2 from the germline V gene are MGHRA and YSYEKL. The CDR3 bases are TGCGCCAGCAGCTATCAGGACAGGGAAGGAGTCACCATATATTTT. Translated, it gives CASSYQDREGVTIYF.

The chain employs TRBV15 and TRBJ2-6, with D tentatively TRBD2 (5 bases). The CDR3 consists of 14 residues. Deletions cut 4 bases from V and 2 bases from J, with 6 bases between. Germline V gene sequence: CDR1 LNHNV, CDR2 YYDKDF (reference sequence). The chain's CDR3 is CATSIGTGANVLTF. The CDR3 nucleotides read TGTGCCACCAGCATCGGGACTGGGGCCAACGTCCTGACTTTC.